These T cell receptor beta chains were read from a single sample in a study of CD8 T cells in Susac syndrome. TCRdb fed the immunoSEQ multiplex PCR reads into MiXCR, producing one record per CDR3 protein. The sample shows 120,000 or so distinct CDR3 sequences, just under 95% of them seen only once. Material for sequencing was CD8+ T cells from PBMCs. Receptors originate from a human donor with Susac syndrome. Each CDR3 is given with its conserved first and last residue.

j_call | v_call | cdr3_aa
TRBJ2-3 | TRBV29-1 | CSVDLQGTYTDTQYF
TRBJ1-1 | TRBV29-1 | CSVVRETLNTEAFF
TRBJ2-5 | TRBV4-2 | CASSATFGSDEYF
TRBJ2-6 | TRBV13 | CASSWDRRNGANVLTF
TRBJ2-5 | TRBV25-1 | CASSEYGDLTAQYF
TRBJ2-1 | TRBV7-9 | CASSPGYDSYNEQFF
TRBJ2-4 | TRBV12-3/TRBV12-4 | CASSLGWGAKNIQYF
TRBJ2-4 | TRBV20-1 | CSARDGLAKNIQYF
TRBJ1-1 | TRBV6-4 | CASSDLPLGQGTLEAFF
TRBJ2-1 | TRBV30 | CAWSLQGAYNEQFF
TRBJ1-1 | TRBV12-3/TRBV12-4 | CASRLGGLNTEAFF
TRBJ2-3 | TRBV29-1 | CSVARTEEEQYF
TRBJ2-1 | TRBV11-2 | CASSLVRVEQFF
TRBJ2-7 | TRBV7-9 | CASSPPAGSSYEQYF
TRBJ1-1 | TRBV30 | CAWSWAETTEAFF
TRBJ1-2 | TRBV7-9 | CASSFEGGYGYTF
TRBJ2-3 | TRBV7-8 | CASSLGPLSGDTQYF
TRBJ2-7 | TRBV6-5 | CASSLGASYEQYF
TRBJ1-1 | TRBV27 | CASSLMPDMNTEAFF
TRBJ2-1 | TRBV28 | CASSFPGTGAYNEQFF
TRBJ1-1 | TRBV4-1 | CASSQVQPPVNTEAFF
TRBJ2-5 | TRBV9 | CASSVGGSGQETQYF
TRBJ1-3 | TRBV9 | CASSATGTARNTIYF
TRBJ1-2 | TRBV27 | CASSKEGNQYGYTF
TRBJ2-3 | TRBV9 | CASSVISGLADTQYF
TRBJ2-1 | TRBV14 | CASSQSLADYNEQFF
TRBJ2-2 | TRBV24-1 | CATSAQGVETGELFF
TRBJ1-1 | TRBV12-3/TRBV12-4 | CASSLSGGKNTEAFF
TRBJ2-7 | TRBV15 | CATSRDLPGHPIYEQYF
TRBJ2-5 | TRBV9 | CASAGGGQETQYF
TRBJ2-3 | TRBV13 | CASSSGVDTQYF
TRBJ2-2 | TRBV6-1 | CASLLGWNTGELFF
TRBJ1-2 | TRBV2 | CASSSPGRGNYGYTF
TRBJ2-1 | TRBV12-3/TRBV12-4 | CASSLLVRLAGDDSYNEQFF
TRBJ2-7 | TRBV15 | CATSRDRGTSYEQYF
TRBJ2-7 | TRBV6-6 | CASNPPLTYEQYF
TRBJ1-1 | TRBV7-2 | CASSFRGGMNTEAFF
TRBJ1-1 | TRBV19 | CASSIKAGPRTEAFF
TRBJ1-1 | TRBV5-5 | CASSYQGAPAEAFF
TRBJ1-5 | TRBV20-1 | CSAREVGRDMHPQHF
TRBJ2-5 | TRBV6-1 | CASSEPTGWERQYF
TRBJ2-3 | TRBV9 | CASALTGRVSDTQYF
TRBJ2-7 | TRBV9 | CASSVGGEPSYEQYF
TRBJ2-5 | TRBV4-2 | CASSKVGGGDQETQYF
TRBJ2-5 | TRBV11-2 | CASSLGRGAPQETQYF
TRBJ1-2 | TRBV29-1 | CSVEDPGVGGYTF
TRBJ2-1 | TRBV30 | CAWSVYSGGYNEQFF
TRBJ2-7 | TRBV4-2 | CASSPLAESSYEQYF